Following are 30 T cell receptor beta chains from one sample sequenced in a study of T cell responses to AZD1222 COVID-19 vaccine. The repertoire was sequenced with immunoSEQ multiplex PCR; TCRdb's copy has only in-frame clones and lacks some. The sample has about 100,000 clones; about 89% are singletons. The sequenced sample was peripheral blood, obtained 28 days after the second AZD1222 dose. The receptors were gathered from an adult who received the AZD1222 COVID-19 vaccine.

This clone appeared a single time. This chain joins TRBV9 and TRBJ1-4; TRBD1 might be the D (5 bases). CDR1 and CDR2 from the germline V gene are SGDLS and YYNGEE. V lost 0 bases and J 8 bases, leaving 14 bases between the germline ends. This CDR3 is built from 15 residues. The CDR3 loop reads CASSVGMGSGEKLFF. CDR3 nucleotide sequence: TGTGCCAGCAGCGTAGGAATGGGGTCAGGGGAAAAACTGTTTTTT.

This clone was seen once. The CDR3 nucleotides are TGTGCCAGCTCATCCGGGGGGAACTCCTACGAGCAGTACTTC. Translated, it gives CASSSGGNSYEQYF. This chain links TRBV18 with TRBJ2-7; 7 bases line up with TRBD2. CDR3 length: 14 residues. The germline gives CDR1 KGHSH, CDR2 LQKENI. V lost 5 bases to trimming and J lost 0 bases; unmatched junction nucleotides: 4. Filled out from reference TRBV18 and TRBJ2-7, the complete variable domain reads NAGVMQNPRHLVRRRGQEARLRCSPMKGHSHVYWYRQLPEEGLKFMVYLQKENIIDESGMPKERFSAEFPKEGPSILRIQQVVRGDSAAYFCASSSGGNSYEQYFGPGTRLTVT.

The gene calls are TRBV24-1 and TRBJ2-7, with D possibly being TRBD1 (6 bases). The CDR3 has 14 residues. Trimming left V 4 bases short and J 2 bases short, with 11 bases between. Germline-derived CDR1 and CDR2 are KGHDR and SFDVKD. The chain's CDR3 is CATSESDRPYEQYF. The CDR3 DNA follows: TGTGCCACCAGTGAATCCGACAGGCCCTACGAGCAGTACTTC.

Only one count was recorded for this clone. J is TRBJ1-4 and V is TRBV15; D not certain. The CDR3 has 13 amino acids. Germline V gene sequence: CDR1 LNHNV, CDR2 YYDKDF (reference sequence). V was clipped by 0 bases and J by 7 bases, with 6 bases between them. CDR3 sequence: CATSRDPVEKLFF. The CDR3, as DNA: TGTGCCACCAGCAGAGATCCTGTTGAAAAACTGTTTTTT.

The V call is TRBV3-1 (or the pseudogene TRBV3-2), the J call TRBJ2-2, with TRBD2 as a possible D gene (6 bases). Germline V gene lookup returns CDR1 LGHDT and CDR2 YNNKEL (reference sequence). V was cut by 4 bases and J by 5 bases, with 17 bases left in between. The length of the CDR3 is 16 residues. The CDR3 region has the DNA TGTGCCAGCAGCCGACAAACGACGGCGGGGACCGGGGAGCTGTTTTTT. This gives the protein CASSRQTTAGTGELFF.

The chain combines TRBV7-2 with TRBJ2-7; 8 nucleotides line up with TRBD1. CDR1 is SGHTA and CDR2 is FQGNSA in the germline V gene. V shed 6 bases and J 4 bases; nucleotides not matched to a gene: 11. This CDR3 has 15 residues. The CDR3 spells CASSKRQGPAYEQYF. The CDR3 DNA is TGTGCCAGCAGTAAACGACAGGGGCCGGCGTACGAGCAGTACTTC.

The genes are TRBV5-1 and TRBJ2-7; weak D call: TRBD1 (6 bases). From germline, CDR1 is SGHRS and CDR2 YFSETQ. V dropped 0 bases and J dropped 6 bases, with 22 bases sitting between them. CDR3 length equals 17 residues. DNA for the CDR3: TGCGCCAGCAGCTTGGACAGGGTCTGGGATGCTGACGGCGAGCAGTACTTC. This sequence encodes CASSLDRVWDADGEQYF.

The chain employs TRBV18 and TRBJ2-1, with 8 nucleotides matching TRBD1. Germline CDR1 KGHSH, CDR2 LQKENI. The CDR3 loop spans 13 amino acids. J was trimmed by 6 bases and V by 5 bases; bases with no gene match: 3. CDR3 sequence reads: CASSTTGGNEQFF. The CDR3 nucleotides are TGTGCCAGCTCAACCACAGGGGGCAATGAGCAGTTCTTC. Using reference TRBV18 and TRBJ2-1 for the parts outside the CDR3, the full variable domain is NAGVMQNPRHLVRRRGQEARLRCSPMKGHSHVYWYRQLPEEGLKFMVYLQKENIIDESGMPKERFSAEFPKEGPSILRIQQVVRGDSAAYFCASSTTGGNEQFFGPGTRLTVL.

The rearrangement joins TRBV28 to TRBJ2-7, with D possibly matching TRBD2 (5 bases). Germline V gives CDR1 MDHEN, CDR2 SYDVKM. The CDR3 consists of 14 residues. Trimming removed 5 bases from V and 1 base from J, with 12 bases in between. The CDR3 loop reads CASSPPGRSYEQYF. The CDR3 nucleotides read TGTGCCAGCAGTCCCCCGGGGAGATCCTACGAGCAGTACTTC.

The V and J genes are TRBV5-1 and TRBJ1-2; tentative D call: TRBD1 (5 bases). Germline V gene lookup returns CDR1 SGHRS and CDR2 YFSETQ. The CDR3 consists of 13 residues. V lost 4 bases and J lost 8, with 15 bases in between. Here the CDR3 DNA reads TGCGCCAGCAGCCGGGACTCGGGGTCCGGCTACACCTTC. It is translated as CASSRDSGSGYTF. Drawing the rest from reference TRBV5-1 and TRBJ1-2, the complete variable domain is KAGVTQTPRYLIKTRGQQVTLSCSPISGHRSVSWYQQTPGQGLQFLFEYFSETQRNKGNFPGRFSGRQFSNSRSEMNVSTLELGDSALYLCASSRDSGSGYTFGSGTRLTVV.

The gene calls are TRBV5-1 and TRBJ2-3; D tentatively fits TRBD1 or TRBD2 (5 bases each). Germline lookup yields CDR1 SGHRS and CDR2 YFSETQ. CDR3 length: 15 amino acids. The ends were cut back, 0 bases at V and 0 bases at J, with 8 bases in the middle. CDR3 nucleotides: TGCGCCAGCAGCTTGGCCGGGACCAGCACAGATACGCAGTATTTT. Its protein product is CASSLAGTSTDTQYF.

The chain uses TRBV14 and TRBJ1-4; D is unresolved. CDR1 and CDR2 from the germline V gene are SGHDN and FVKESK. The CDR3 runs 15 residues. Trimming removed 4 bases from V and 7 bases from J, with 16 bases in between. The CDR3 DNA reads TGTGCCAGCAGCCCCGTTGGAGGGTACGGTGAAAAACTGTTTTTT. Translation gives CASSPVGGYGEKLFF.

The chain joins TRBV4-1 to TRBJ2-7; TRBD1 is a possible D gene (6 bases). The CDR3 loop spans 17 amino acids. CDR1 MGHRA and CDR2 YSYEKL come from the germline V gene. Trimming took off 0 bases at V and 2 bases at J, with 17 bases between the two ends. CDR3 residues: CASSQEILQGSPYEQYF. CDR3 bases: TGCGCCAGCAGCCAAGAAATTTTGCAGGGGTCGCCCTACGAGCAGTACTTC.

The CDR3 coding sequence is TGTGCCAGCAGCCAAGCCGGGACAGGGGGGAATACGCAGTATTTT. This gives the protein CASSQAGTGGNTQYF. The chain couples TRBV16 to TRBJ2-3; 11 nucleotides align to TRBD1. This CDR3 has 15 residues. CDR1 is KGHSY, CDR2 FQNENV, per germline. The V and J ends lost 2 bases and 7 bases, in that order; junction bases with no gene match: 5. The full variable domain, with the rest looked up from reference TRBV16 and TRBJ2-3, is GEEVAQTPKHLVRGEGQKAKLYCAPIKGHSYVFWYQQVLKNEFKFLISFQNENVFDETGMPKERFSAKCLPNSPCSLEIQATKLEDSAVYFCASSQAGTGGNTQYFGPGTRLTVL.

The CDR3 DNA reads TGTGCCAGCAGAGGTAGCTCCTATAATTCACCCCTCCACTTT. Its translation is CASRGSSYNSPLHF. The rearrangement links TRBV27 to TRBJ1-6; D gene uncertain. In germline, CDR1 is MNHEY, CDR2 SMNVEV (reference sequence). The V end lost 6 bases, the J end lost 0 bases, and 6 bases lay between the germline ends. The CDR3 is made up of 14 amino acids.

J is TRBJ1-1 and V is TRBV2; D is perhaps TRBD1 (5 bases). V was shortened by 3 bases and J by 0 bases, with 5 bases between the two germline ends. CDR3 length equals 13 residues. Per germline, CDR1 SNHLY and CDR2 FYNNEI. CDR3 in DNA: TGTGCCAGCAGTGAGGGGGTGAACACTGAAGCTTTCTTT. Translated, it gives CASSEGVNTEAFF.

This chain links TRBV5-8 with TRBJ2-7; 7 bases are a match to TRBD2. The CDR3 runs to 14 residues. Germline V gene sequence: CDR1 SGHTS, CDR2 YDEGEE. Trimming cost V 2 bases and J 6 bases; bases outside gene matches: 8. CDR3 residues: CASSFGLGAGEQYF. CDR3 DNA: TGTGCCAGCAGCTTTGGACTAGGAGCTGGCGAGCAGTACTTC.

The CDR3 DNA is TGTGCCAGCAGTTACAACCGGGACAGAGCCAATGAGCAGTTCTTC. This encodes CASSYNRDRANEQFF. The gene calls are TRBV6-5 and TRBJ2-1, with 7 bases aligning to TRBD1. Looked up from germline, CDR1 is MNHEY and CDR2 is SVGAGI. Losses at the gene ends were 2 bases for V and 6 bases for J; bases not matched to a gene: 7. This CDR3 has 15 amino acids.

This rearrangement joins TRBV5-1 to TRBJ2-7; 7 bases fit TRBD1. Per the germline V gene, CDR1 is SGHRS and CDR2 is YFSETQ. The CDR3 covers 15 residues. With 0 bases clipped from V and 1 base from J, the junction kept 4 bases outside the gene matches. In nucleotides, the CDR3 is TGCGCCAGCAGCTTGGACAGGGGATCGTCCTACGAGCAGTACTTC. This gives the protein CASSLDRGSSYEQYF.

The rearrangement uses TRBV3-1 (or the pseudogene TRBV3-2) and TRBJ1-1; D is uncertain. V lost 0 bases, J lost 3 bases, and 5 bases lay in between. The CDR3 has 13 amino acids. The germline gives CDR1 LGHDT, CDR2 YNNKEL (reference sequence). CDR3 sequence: CASSQDGYTEAFF. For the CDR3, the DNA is TGTGCCAGCAGCCAAGATGGGTACACTGAAGCTTTCTTT.

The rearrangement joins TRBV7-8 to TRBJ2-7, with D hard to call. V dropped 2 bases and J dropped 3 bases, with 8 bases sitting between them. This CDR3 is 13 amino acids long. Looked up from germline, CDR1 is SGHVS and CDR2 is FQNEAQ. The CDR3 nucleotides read TGTGCCAGCAGCTTACCACCCGACTACGAGCAGTACTTC. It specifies CASSLPPDYEQYF. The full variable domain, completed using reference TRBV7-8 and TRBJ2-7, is GAGVSQSPRYKVAKRGQDVALRCDPISGHVSLFWYQQALGQGPEFLTYFQNEAQLDKSGLPSDRFFAERPEGSVSTLKIQRTQQEDSAVYLCASSLPPDYEQYFGPGTRLTVT.

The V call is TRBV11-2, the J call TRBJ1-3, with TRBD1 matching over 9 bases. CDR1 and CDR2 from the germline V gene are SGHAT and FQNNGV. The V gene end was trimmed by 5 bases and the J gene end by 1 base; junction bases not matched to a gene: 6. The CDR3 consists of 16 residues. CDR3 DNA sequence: TGTGCCAGCAGCATGCTACAGGGGGCGTCTGGAAACACCATATATTTT. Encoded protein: CASSMLQGASGNTIYF. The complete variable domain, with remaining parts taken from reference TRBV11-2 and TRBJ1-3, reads EAGVAQSPRYKIIEKRQSVAFWCNPISGHATLYWYQQILGQGPKLLIQFQNNGVVDDSQLPKDRFSAERLKGVDSTLKIQPAKLEDSAVYLCASSMLQGASGNTIYFGEGSWLTVV.

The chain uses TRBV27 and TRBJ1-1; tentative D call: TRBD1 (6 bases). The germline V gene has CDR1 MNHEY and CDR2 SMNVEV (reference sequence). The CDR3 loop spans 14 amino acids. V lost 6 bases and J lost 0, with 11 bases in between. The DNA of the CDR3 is TGTGCCAGCAGGAGAACAGGGTTGAACACTGAAGCTTTCTTT. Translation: CASRRTGLNTEAFF.

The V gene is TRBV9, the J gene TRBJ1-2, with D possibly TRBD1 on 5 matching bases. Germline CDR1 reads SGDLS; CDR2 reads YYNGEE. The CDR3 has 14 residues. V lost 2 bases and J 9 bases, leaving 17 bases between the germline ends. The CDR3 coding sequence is TGTGCCAGCAGCGTCATTCCCTCCCGGGGCCGCTACACCTTC. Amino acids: CASSVIPSRGRYTF.

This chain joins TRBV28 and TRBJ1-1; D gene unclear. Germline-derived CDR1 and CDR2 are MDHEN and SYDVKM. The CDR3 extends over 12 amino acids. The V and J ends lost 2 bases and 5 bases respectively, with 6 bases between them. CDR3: CASSLGTTEAFF. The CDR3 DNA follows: TGTGCCAGCAGTTTAGGAACGACTGAAGCTTTCTTT.

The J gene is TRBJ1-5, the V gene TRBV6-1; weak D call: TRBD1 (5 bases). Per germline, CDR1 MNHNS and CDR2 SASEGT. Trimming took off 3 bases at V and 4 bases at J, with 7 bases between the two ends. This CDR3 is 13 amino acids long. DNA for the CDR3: TGTGCCAGCAGTGACAGGGCAAATCAGCCCCAGCATTTT. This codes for CASSDRANQPQHF.

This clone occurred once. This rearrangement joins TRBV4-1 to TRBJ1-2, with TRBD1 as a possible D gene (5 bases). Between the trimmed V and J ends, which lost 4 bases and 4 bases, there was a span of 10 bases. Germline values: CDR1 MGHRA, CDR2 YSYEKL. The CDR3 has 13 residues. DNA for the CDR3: TGCGCCAGCAGCCCCCTTACAGGCTATGGCTACACCTTC. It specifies CASSPLTGYGYTF.

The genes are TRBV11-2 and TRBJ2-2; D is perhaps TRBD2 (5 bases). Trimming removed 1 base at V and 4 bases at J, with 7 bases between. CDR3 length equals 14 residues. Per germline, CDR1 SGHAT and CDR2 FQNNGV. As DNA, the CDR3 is TGTGCCAGCAGCTTAGTGGGGAGCACCGGGGAGCTGTTTTTT. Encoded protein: CASSLVGSTGELFF.

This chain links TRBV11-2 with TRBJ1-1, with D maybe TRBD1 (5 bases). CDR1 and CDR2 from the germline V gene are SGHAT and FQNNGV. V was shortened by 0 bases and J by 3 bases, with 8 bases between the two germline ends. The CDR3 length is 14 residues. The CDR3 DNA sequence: TGTGCCAGCAGCTTAGATGGGGGATACACTGAAGCTTTCTTT. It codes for CASSLDGGYTEAFF.

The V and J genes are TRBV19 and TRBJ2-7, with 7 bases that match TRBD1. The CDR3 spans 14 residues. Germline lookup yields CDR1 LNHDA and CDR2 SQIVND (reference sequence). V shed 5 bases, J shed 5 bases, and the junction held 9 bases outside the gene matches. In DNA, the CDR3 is TGTGCCAGTAGTCGAGGGGGCGATAACCACGAGCAGTACTTC. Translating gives CASSRGGDNHEQYF. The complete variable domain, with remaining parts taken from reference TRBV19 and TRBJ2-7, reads DGGITQSPKYLFRKEGQNVTLSCEQNLNHDAMYWYRQDPGQGLRLIYYSQIVNDFQKGDIAEGYSVSREKKESFPLTVTSAQKNPTAFYLCASSRGGDNHEQYFGPGTRLTVT.